Shown below are 4 T cell receptor beta chains from a single sample sequenced in a study of T cell responses to AZD1222 COVID-19 vaccine. Sequencing was performed with immunoSEQ multiplex PCR; in TCRdb, only in-frame clones are kept and a portion is missing. Here the sample spans about 99,000 clones, roughly nine tenths being singletons. The sample in question was peripheral blood, obtained 28 days after the second AZD1222 dose. The receptors here all came from an adult who received the AZD1222 COVID-19 vaccine.

The chain joins TRBV11-2 to TRBJ2-7, with 7 bases fitting TRBD2. J gave up 5 bases and V 1 base, and 17 bases lay outside the gene matches. Germline CDR1 SGHAT, CDR2 FQNNGV. The CDR3 length is 18 residues. CDR3 bases: TGTGCCAGCAGCTTAGTCGGTGTCTTGCGGGAGCTTAGGAACGAGCAGTACTTC. Its protein is CASSLVGVLRELRNEQYF.

The V gene is TRBV28, the J gene TRBJ1-2; no reliable D call. From germline, CDR1 is MDHEN and CDR2 SYDVKM. The CDR3 spans 14 residues. V shed 2 bases and J shed 7 bases, with 14 bases lying between them. CDR3 sequence: CASSLIEAVGGYTF. The CDR3 bases are TGTGCCAGCAGTTTAATCGAGGCCGTGGGTGGCTACACCTTC.

The chain couples TRBV6-7 to TRBJ2-7; 10 bases line up with TRBD2. TRBV6-7 is an ORF for which the function is uncertain. V lost 2 bases and J lost 0; bases outside the gene matches: 1. The CDR3 is 15 amino acids. The CDR3 loop reads CASSYGTSASYEQYF. CDR3 nucleotides: TGTGCCAGCAGTTACGGGACTAGCGCCTCCTACGAGCAGTACTTC.

V and J are TRBV7-2 and TRBJ2-7; TRBD2 agrees at 8 bases. Trimming at V came to 5 bases and at J to 9 bases, leaving 9 bases not matched to a gene. Looked up from germline, CDR1 is SGHTA and CDR2 is FQGNSA. This CDR3 region has 13 residues. For the CDR3, the DNA is TGTGCCAGCAGCCCTGGCGGGCTAGCGGGGCAGTACTTC. Its protein product is CASSPGGLAGQYF.